This record covers a single T cell receptor (beta chain). The sample originates from a study of sequential checkpoint blockade in melanoma. On the study more broadly: After both sequences, patients received maintenance nivolumab.

Treatment defined: randomized to nivolumab then ipilimumab (arm A) or the reverse (arm B). None of the patients previously received DNA-damaging chemotherapy. Germline V gives CDR1 MNHNS, CDR2 SASEGT. Germline trimming cut 5 bases from V and 1 base from J; bases unmatched to any gene: 4. This CDR3 is 15 amino acids long. The repertoire was sequenced with immunoSEQ multiplex PCR; TCRdb's copy has only in-frame clones and lacks some. The sample lists about 12,000 clones, 60% to 70% occurring once. Sequencing was performed on CD8+ T cells sorted from blood (inferred from file names), taken from a patient given nivolumab and ipilimumab in sequence. The chain carries TRBV6-1 and TRBJ2-2; 7 positions match TRBD1. This receptor was identified in a human donor with melanoma. CDR3 amino acids: CASSSRQGNTGELFF. CDR3 coding DNA: TGTGCCAGCAGTTCTCGACAGGGGAACACCGGGGAGCTGTTTTTT.